This T cell receptor (beta chain) appears in the sequencing data of a study of T cells after yellow fever vaccination. MiXCR, run by TCRdb on the 5' RACE reads, gives a single entry per CDR3 protein. This table holds about 340,000 distinct CDR3 sequences, roughly 4% found once. The CDR3 runs to 14 residues. The germline V gene encodes CDR1 SSHAT and CDR2 FNYEAQ (reference sequence). Many counts were recorded for this clonotype. One end of the junction is discordant with germline, which a read error may explain. The genes are TRBV7-7 and TRBJ2-1, with TRBD2 matching 11 bases. Sequences were derived from PBMCs, sampled 5 days after the yellow fever booster vaccination. The origin of this receptor is a man aged 18 to 35 who received the YFV17D yellow fever vaccine. The CDR3 here is CASSLAGGQAEQFF. Here the CDR3 DNA reads TGTGCTAGCAGCTTAGCGGGGGGGCAGGCTGAGCAGTTCTTC.